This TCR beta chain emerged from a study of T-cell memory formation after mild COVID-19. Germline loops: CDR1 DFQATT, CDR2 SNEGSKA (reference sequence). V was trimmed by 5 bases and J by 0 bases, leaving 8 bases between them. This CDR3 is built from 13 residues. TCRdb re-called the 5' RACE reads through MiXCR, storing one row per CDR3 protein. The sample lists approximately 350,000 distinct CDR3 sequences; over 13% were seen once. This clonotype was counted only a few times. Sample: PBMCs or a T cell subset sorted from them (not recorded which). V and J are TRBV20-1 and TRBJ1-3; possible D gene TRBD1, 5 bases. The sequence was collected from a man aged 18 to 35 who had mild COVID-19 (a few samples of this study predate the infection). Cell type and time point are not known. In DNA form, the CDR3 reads TGCAGTGCTCTAGGGGTCTCTGGAAACACCATATATTTT. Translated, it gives CSALGVSGNTIYF.